This is a list of T cell receptor beta chains from one sample in a study of blood T cell repertoires in COVID-19. The protocol was immunoSEQ multiplex PCR, while the TCRdb copy is restricted to in-frame clones and leaves out a portion. The table lists about 300,000 clones, around 90% of them singletons. The source material was peripheral blood. These receptors all stem from a man between 65 and 85 years old with acute or convalescent COVID-19. The CDR3 runs from the conserved cysteine through the conserved F or W. The D gene is left open where the match is weak. A row's size may be missing; if present it is once, few, many or a size class.

D gene | J gene | clone size | CDR3 length | V gene | CDR3 protein | CDR3 DNA
TRBD1 | TRBJ2-1 | . | 16 | TRBV5-4 | CASSTDRMGFPSEQFF | TGTGCCAGCAGCACGGACAGGATGGGATTCCCAAGTGAGCAGTTCTTC
. | TRBJ2-5 | . | 14 | TRBV7-2 | CASSLSVGQETQYF | TGTGCCAGCAGCTTGTCGGTCGGCCAAGAGACCCAGTACTTC
. | TRBJ2-3 | once | 14 | TRBV9 | CASSVSGGLDTQYF | TGTGCCAGCAGCGTATCTGGGGGCCTGGATACGCAGTATTTT
. | TRBJ2-1 | . | 15 | TRBV7-2 | CASSRRGLTYNEQFF | TGTGCCAGCAGCCGGAGGGGGCTGACCTACAATGAGCAGTTCTTC
TRBD2 | TRBJ2-3 | . | 18 | TRBV4-2 | CASSLTPGTSGTTDTQYF | TGTGCCAGCAGCCTGACCCCCGGGACTAGCGGGACAACAGATACGCAGTATTTT
TRBD2 | TRBJ2-2 | few | 15 | TRBV7-3 | CASSLVAGVSGELFF | TGTGCCAGCAGCTTAGTAGCGGGGGTATCCGGGGAGCTGTTTTTT
TRBD2 | TRBJ2-7 | . | 14 | TRBV19 | CASRTSGRAYEQYF | TGTGCCAGTAGGACTAGCGGGAGGGCCTACGAGCAGTACTTC
. | TRBJ2-1 | . | 14 | TRBV21-1 | CASTGTGSFDEQFF | TGTGCCAGCACCGGGACAGGGTCGTTCGATGAGCAGTTCTTC
TRBD2 | TRBJ2-2 | once | 18 | TRBV18 | CASSPFPSGGAGTGELFF | TGTGCCAGCTCACCATTCCCTAGCGGGGGCGCTGGGACCGGGGAGCTGTTTTTT
. | TRBJ1-4 | once | 13 | TRBV6-5 | CASQEVRNEKLFF | TGTGCCAGCCAAGAGGTACGCAATGAAAAACTGTTTTTT
TRBD1 | TRBJ1-2 | . | 16 | TRBV7-8 | CASSLARTGGAYGYTF | TGTGCCAGCAGCTTAGCTCGGACAGGGGGCGCCTATGGCTACACCTTC
. | TRBJ1-1 | . | 15 | TRBV5-1 | CARSRRGGEDTEAFF | TGCGCCCGCAGCCGCCGGGGGGGAGAGGACACTGAAGCTTTCTTT
. | TRBJ2-2 | . | 16 | TRBV11-3 | CASSSLNPTNTGELFF | TGTGCCAGCAGCTCCCTGAACCCTACGAACACCGGGGAGCTGTTTTTT
. | TRBJ2-2 | . | 18 | TRBV28 | CASTPRYKSRSNTGELFF | TGTGCCAGCACCCCCCGGTATAAGTCCCGGTCGAACACCGGGGAGCTGTTTTTT
TRBD1 | TRBJ2-4 | . | 15 | TRBV2 | CASSEEPGGFNIQYF | TGTGCCAGCAGTGAAGAGCCAGGGGGCTTTAACATTCAGTACTTC
TRBD1 | TRBJ2-3 | . | 17 | TRBV6-1 | CASSEEPDRGTPDTQYF | TGTGCCAGCAGTGAAGAGCCTGACAGGGGAACTCCAGATACGCAGTATTTT
TRBD1 | TRBJ2-7 | few | 15 | TRBV7-2 | CASSLRQGGSYEQYF | TGTGCCAGCAGCCTAAGACAGGGGGGGTCCTACGAGCAGTACTTC
TRBD2 | TRBJ2-5 | . | 15 | TRBV29-1 | CSYLAGGKREETQYF | TGCAGCTACCTAGCGGGAGGGAAGAGAGAAGAGACCCAGTACTTC
. | TRBJ2-1 | . | 13 | TRBV18 | CASSPGRGNEQFF | TGTGCCAGCTCACCAGGCAGGGGCAATGAGCAGTTCTTC
. | TRBJ2-2 | . | 14 | TRBV19 | CASRLLQGTGELFF | TGTGCCAGTAGGCTACTACAGGGCACCGGGGAGCTGTTTTTT
. | TRBJ1-5 | . | 13 | TRBV20-1 | CSASLGERQPQHF | TGCAGTGCTAGTCTAGGGGAAAGACAGCCCCAGCATTTT
. | TRBJ2-5 | . | 13 | TRBV5-6 | CASSVPGSGTQYF | TGTGCCAGCAGCGTCCCAGGGTCAGGGACCCAGTACTTC
TRBD1 | TRBJ1-1 | . | 16 | TRBV27 | CASSLSGQLMNTEAFF | TGTGCCAGCAGTTTATCGGGACAGCTCATGAACACTGAAGCTTTCTTT